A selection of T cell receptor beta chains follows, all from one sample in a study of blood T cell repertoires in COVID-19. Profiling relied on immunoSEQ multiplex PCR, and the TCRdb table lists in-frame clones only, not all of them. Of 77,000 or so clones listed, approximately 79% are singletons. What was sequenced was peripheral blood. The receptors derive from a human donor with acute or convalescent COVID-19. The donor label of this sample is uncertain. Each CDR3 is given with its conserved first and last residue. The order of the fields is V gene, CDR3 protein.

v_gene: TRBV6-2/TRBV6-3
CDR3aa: CASSSRAPSTDTQYF

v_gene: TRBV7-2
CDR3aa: CASSHVAGGGREQYF

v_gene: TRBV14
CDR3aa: CASRPATTSTDTQYF

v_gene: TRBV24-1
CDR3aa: CATSDTTGQGANQPQHF

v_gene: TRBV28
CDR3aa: CASSRQGLTEAFF

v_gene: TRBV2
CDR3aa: CASSGRAVGYEQYF

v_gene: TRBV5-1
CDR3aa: CASSSTSGTNTGELFF

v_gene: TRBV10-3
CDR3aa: CAISESLYGYTF

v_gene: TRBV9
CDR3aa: CASSVGGGRSEKLFF

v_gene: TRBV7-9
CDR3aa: CASSQSQWTEAFF

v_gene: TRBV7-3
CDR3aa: CASSFSGSGGDTQYF

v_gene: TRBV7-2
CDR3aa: CASSKRQGTEAFF

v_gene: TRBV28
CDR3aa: CASAVGGDRQPQHF

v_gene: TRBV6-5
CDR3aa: CASSSTGGINYGYTF

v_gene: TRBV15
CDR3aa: CATSSGGAVNTEAFF

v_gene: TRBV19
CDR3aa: CASSIPGQATYGYTF

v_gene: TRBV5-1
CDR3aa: CASKGEADYGYTF

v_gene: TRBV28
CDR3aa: CASSLGTGASPLHF

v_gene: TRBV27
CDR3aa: CASRPGTFNTEAFF

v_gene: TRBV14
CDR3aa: CASSQAVMTGGGYTF

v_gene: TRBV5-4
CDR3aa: CASSSGQATYNEQFF

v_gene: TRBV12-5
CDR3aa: CASGLSPGQGGSGELFF

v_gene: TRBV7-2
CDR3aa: CASSSGTHGEKLFF

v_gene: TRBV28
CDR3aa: CASSPGLAGTGELFF

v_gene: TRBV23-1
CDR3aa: CASSQSRAVTGDTVRINTEAFF

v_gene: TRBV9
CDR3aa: CASSVEGTGGNTEAFF